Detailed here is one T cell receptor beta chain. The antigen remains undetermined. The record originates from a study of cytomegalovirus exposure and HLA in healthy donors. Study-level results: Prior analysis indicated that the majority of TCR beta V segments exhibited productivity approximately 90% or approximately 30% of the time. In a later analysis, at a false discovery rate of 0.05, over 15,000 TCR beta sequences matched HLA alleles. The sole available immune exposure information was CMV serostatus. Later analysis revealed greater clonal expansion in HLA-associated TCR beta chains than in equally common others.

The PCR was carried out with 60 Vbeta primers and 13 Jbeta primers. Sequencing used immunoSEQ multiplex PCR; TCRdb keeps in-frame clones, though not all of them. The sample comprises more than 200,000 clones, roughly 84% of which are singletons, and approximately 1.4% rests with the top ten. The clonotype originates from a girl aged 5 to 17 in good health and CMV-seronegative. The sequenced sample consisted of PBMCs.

The CDR3 coding sequence is TGTGCCAGCTCACCACGAGAGGGAGGGAACACTGAAGCTTTCTTT. The encoded protein is CASSPREGGNTEAFF. J is TRBJ1-1 and V is TRBV18; D unclear. The ends were cut back, 1 base at V and 1 base at J, with 10 bases in the middle. Germline CDR1 KGHSH, CDR2 LQKENI. This CDR3 is 15 amino acids long. Combining the CDR3 with reference TRBV18 and TRBJ1-1 gives the whole variable domain NAGVMQNPRHLVRRRGQEARLRCSPMKGHSHVYWYRQLPEEGLKFMVYLQKENIIDESGMPKERFSAEFPKEGPSILRIQQVVRGDSAAYFCASSPREGGNTEAFFGQGTRLTVV.